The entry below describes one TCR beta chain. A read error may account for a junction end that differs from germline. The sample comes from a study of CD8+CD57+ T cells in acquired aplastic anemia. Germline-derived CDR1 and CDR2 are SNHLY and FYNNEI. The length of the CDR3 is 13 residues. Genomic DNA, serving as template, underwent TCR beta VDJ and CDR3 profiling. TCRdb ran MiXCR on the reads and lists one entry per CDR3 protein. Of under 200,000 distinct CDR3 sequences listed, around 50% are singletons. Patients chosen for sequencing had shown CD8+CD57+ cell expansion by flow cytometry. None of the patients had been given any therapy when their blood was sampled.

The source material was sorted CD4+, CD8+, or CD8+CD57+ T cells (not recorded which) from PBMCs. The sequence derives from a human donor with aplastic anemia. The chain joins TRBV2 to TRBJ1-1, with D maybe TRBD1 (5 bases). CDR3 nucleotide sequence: TGCGCCAGCAGTGATGGGAGGGGCTTTGAAGCTTTCTTT. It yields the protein CASSDGRGFEAFF.